A selection of T cell receptor beta chains follows, all from one sample in a study of tissue T cells after allogeneic stem cell transplantation. TCRdb's copy holds only in-frame clones and misses some; the assay was immunoSEQ multiplex PCR. The data show some 1,100 clones, about two thirds seen once. Sequenced here: stomach tissue, sampled at autopsy. These receptors all stem from a male patient at least 60 years old with steroid-refractory graft-versus-host disease after an allogeneic stem cell transplant. Some T cells may arise from the graft donor. Each CDR3 is given with its conserved first and last residue. D genes are given only for firm matches. For some rows the clone size is stated as once, few or many, or as a class when expanded; others skip it.

D	V	J	size	length	DNA	CDR3
.	TRBV7-2	TRBJ2-7	.	14	TGTGCCAGCAGCCCCGCTGGGCATGGATACGAGCAGTACTTC	CASSPAGHGYEQYF
.	TRBV3-1/TRBV3-2	TRBJ2-2	few	13	TGTGCCAGCAGCCAAGTTAGAACGGGGGAGCTGTTTTTT	CASSQVRTGELFF
TRBD1	TRBV2	TRBJ2-3	large	15	TGTGCCAGCAGCGCCGGGACAGCTAGCACAGATACGCAGTATTTT	CASSAGTASTDTQYF
.	TRBV27	TRBJ1-6	few	13	TGTGCCAGCAGTTTGGATTTTGGTTCACCCCTCCACTTT	CASSLDFGSPLHF
.	TRBV7-6	TRBJ1-5	large	17	TGTGCCAGCAGCTTAGCAACAGCCGATTTAAGAAATCAGCCCCAGCATTTT	CASSLATADLRNQPQHF
.	TRBV28	TRBJ1-1	.	12	TGTGCCAGCATCAACACGTACACTGAAGCTTTCTTT	CASINTYTEAFF
.	TRBV3-1/TRBV3-2	TRBJ2-3	.	16	TGTGCCAGCAGCGTAACAGAACAGGCTTACACAGATACGCAGTATTTT	CASSVTEQAYTDTQYF
.	TRBV5-1	TRBJ1-4	.	14	TGCGCCAGCAGCTTGGACACAACTAATGAAAAACTGTTTTTT	CASSLDTTNEKLFF
.	TRBV5-6	TRBJ1-4	.	16	TGTGCCAGCAGCTTGGTTCGGGCCCAGAGTCCCGAAAAACTGTTTTTT	CASSLVRAQSPEKLFF
TRBD1	TRBV5-4	TRBJ2-2	.	15	TGTGCCAGCAGCCAACAGGGGAGAACCACCGGGGAGCTGTTTTTT	CASSQQGRTTGELFF
.	TRBV3-1/TRBV3-2	TRBJ1-6	.	15	TGTGCCAGCAGCCCCATTTGGGGTGGTAGGGCACCCCTCCACTTT	CASSPIWGGRAPLHF
.	TRBV4-2	TRBJ1-2	.	16	TGTGCCAGCAGCCCGGGACGCCAGGTTAGACACTATGGCTACACCTTC	CASSPGRQVRHYGYTF
TRBD1	TRBV4-1	TRBJ1-2	few	16	TGCGCCAGCAGCCAAGTGGGAGGACAGGCTGAGATTGGCTACACCTTC	CASSQVGGQAEIGYTF
.	TRBV7-2	TRBJ2-6	.	14	TGTGCCAGCAGCTCCTTGTCCCGGGCCAACGTCCTGACTTTC	CASSSLSRANVLTF
.	TRBV4-3	TRBJ1-3	.	17	TGCGCCAGCAGCCAAGATGGGGGGGATTTCTCTGGAAACACCATATATTTT	CASSQDGGDFSGNTIYF
TRBD1	TRBV9	TRBJ1-1	.	13	TGTGCCAGCAGCGCGGGACAGGACACTGAAGCTTTCTTT	CASSAGQDTEAFF
.	TRBV9	TRBJ1-6	.	15	TGTGCCAGCAGCGTGTCTTGGCAGCCGGATTCACCCCTCCACTTT	CASSVSWQPDSPLHF
.	TRBV6-5	TRBJ1-4	.	13	TGTGCCAGCAGTTACTCGATAGGAGAAAAACTGTTTTTT	CASSYSIGEKLFF
TRBD1	TRBV6-6	TRBJ2-7	.	14	TGTGCCAGCAGTTACCCCGGGACAGACTACGAGCAGTACTTC	CASSYPGTDYEQYF
TRBD1	TRBV3-1/TRBV3-2	TRBJ2-5	.	13	TGTGCCAGCAGCCCTGACAGGGAGGAGACCCAGTACTTC	CASSPDREETQYF
.	TRBV20-1	TRBJ1-5	.	11	TGCAGTGCTGGCGGGAGTCAACCCCAGCATTTT	CSAGGSQPQHF
.	TRBV15	TRBJ2-1	large	15	TGTGCCACCAGCTCTCCTGGGGCAGGGCGCAATGAGCAGTTCTTC	CATSSPGAGRNEQFF
.	TRBV11-2	TRBJ2-2	.	18	TGTGCCAGCAGCGGGGGCGGTTCAGGGCCTCTGAACACCGGGGAGCTGTTTTTT	CASSGGGSGPLNTGELFF
.	TRBV11-2	TRBJ2-1	large	13	TGTGCCAGCAGCTTAGATCGACGGACAGAGCAGTTCTTC	CASSLDRRTEQFF
.	TRBV27	TRBJ1-1	.	15	TGTGCCAGCAGTTTAACCGCCAACAGGTACACTGAAGCTTTCTTT	CASSLTANRYTEAFF
.	TRBV12-3/TRBV12-4	TRBJ1-2	.	11	TGTGCCAGCAGTAAGGGGACGGGCTACACCTTC	CASSKGTGYTF
TRBD1	TRBV6-1	TRBJ1-6	few	13	TGTGCCAGCAGATATGACAGGGTCTCACCCCTCCACTTT	CASRYDRVSPLHF
TRBD1	TRBV7-9	TRBJ2-7	.	16	TGTGCCAGCAGCTTAGCCCGACAGGGGGGTAACTACGAGCAGTACTTC	CASSLARQGGNYEQYF
.	TRBV27	TRBJ2-5	large	13	TGTGCCAGCAGTTTTGGGATCCAAGAGACCCAGTACTTC	CASSFGIQETQYF
TRBD1	TRBV27	TRBJ2-7	once	12	TGTGCCAGCAACAGGGGGCCCTACGAGCAGTACTTC	CASNRGPYEQYF
.	TRBV15	TRBJ1-1	.	16	TGTGCCACCAGCAATCAATCATGGACACTGAACACTGAAGCTTTCTTT	CATSNQSWTLNTEAFF
.	TRBV19	TRBJ1-4	.	16	TGTGCCAGTAGTACCGAACGGACCCGGTCCGGCGGAAAACTGTTTTTT	CASSTERTRSGGKLFF
.	TRBV7-2	TRBJ1-6	few	15	TGTGCCAGCAGCTCCGGAGGGAATTATAATTCACCCCTCCACTTT	CASSSGGNYNSPLHF
.	TRBV10-3	TRBJ1-4	large	16	TGTGCCATCAGTGACGAGTCCTGGGCGACTAATGAAAAACTGTTTTTT	CAISDESWATNEKLFF
.	TRBV7-2	TRBJ2-1	large	13	TGTGCCAGCAGCTTAGATCAACTTAATGAGCAGTTCTTC	CASSLDQLNEQFF
.	TRBV11-3	TRBJ1-3	.	15	TGTGCCAGCAGCTTAAGCCAATTAAGCGGAAACACCATATATTTT	CASSLSQLSGNTIYF
.	TRBV13	TRBJ2-5	.	14	TGTGCCAGCAGCTTAGTCGGAGGGTTAGAGACCCAGTACTTC	CASSLVGGLETQYF
.	TRBV6-5	TRBJ2-5	few	13	TGTGCCAGCCTAACTACCATACGGGAGACCCAGTACTTC	CASLTTIRETQYF
TRBD1	TRBV19	TRBJ1-4	.	15	TGTGCCAGTAGTCCACGGGGGACAGGTCCTGAAAAACTGTTTTTT	CASSPRGTGPEKLFF
.	TRBV12-3/TRBV12-4	TRBJ1-1	hyperexpanded	11	TGTGCCAGCAGCCACACAGGGGAAGCTTTCTTT	CASSHTGEAFF
.	TRBV10-3	TRBJ2-1	.	16	TGTGCCATCAGCTACCCCATGCGTGCCGGAGCCAATGAGCAGTTCTTC	CAISYPMRAGANEQFF